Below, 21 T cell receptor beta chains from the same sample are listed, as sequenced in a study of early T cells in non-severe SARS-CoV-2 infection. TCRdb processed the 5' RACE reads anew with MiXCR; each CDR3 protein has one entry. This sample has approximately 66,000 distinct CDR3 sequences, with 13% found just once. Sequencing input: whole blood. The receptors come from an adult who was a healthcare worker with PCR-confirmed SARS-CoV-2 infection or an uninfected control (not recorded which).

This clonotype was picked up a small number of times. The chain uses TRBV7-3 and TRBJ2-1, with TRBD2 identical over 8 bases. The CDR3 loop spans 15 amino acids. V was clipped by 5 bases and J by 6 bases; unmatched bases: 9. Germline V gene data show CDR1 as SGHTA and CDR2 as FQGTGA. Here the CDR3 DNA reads TGTGCCAGCAGCAGAGGACTAGCAGACGTCAATGAGCAGTTCTTC. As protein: CASSRGLADVNEQFF.

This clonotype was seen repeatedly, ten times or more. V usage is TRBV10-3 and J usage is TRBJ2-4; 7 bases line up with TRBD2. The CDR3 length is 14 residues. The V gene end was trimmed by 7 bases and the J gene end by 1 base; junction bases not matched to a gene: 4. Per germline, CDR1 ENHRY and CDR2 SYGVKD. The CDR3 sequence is CAITPTSAKNIQYF. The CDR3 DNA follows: TGTGCCATCACCCCGACTAGCGCCAAAAACATTCAGTACTTC.

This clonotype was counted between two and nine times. The DNA for the CDR3 is TGTGCCAGCAGCCTGAAGACTAGCGGGGGTTACAATGAGCAGTTCTTC. As protein: CASSLKTSGGYNEQFF. The chain is built from TRBV7-3 and TRBJ2-1, with TRBD2 identical over 12 bases. The CDR3 consists of 16 residues. Germline trimming cut 5 bases from V and 4 bases from J; bases unmatched to any gene: 6. CDR1 and CDR2 from the germline V gene are SGHTA and FQGTGA.

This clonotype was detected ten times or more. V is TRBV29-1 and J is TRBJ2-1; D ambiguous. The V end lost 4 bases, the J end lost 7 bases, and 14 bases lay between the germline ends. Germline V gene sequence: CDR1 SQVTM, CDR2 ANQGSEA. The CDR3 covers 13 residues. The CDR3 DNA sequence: TGCAGCGTTGCAAGGACCACCGGGAATGAGCAGTTCTTC. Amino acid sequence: CSVARTTGNEQFF.

The CDR3 region has the DNA TGTGCCATCAGTGAGTCTAGCAGTTACTACGAGCAGTACTTC. Translating gives CAISESSSYYEQYF. The chain is built from TRBV10-3 and TRBJ2-7; the D is unclear. The CDR3 runs to 14 residues. Trimming removed 0 bases from V and 3 bases from J, with 9 bases in between. The germline gives CDR1 ENHRY, CDR2 SYGVKD.

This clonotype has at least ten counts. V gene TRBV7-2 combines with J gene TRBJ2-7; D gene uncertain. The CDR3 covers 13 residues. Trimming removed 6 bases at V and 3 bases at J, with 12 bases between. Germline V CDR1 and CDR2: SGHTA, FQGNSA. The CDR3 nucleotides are TGTGCCAGCAGTCTGGGCCCAGACTACGAGCAGTACTTC. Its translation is CASSLGPDYEQYF.

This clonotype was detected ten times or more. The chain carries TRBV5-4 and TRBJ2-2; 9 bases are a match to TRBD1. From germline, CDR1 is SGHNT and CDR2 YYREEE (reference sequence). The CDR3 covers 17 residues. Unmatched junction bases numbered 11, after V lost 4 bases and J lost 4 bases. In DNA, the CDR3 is TGTGCCAGCAGCCCTCAACCGGGACAGGGTAGCACCGGGGAGCTGTTTTTT. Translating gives CASSPQPGQGSTGELFF.

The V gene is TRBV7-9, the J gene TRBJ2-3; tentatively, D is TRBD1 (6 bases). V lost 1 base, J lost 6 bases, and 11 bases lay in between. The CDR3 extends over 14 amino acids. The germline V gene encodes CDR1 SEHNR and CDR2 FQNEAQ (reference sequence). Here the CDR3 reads CASSLEGVSDTQYF. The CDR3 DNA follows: TGTGCCAGCAGCTTAGAGGGGGTTTCCGATACGCAGTATTTT.

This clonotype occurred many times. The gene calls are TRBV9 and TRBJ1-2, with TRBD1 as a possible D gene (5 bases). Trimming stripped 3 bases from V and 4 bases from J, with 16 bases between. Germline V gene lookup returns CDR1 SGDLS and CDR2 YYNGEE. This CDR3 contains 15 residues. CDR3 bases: TGTGCCAGCAGCGGGGCGGGACCGTTGGGCTATGGCTACACCTTC. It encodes CASSGAGPLGYGYTF.

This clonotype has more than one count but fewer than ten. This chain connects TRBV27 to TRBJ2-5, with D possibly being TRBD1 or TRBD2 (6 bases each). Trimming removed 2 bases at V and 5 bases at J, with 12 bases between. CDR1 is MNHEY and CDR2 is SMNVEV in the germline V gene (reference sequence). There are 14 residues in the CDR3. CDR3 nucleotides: TGTGCCAGCAGTTTAGTGGGGGGCGGTGAGACCCAGTACTTC. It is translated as CASSLVGGGETQYF.

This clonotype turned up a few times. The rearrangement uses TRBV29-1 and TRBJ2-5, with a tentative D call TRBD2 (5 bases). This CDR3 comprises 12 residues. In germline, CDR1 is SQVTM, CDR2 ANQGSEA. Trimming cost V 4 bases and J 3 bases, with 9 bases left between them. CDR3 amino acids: CSVGGFEETQYF. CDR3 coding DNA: TGCAGCGTTGGAGGGTTCGAAGAGACCCAGTACTTC.

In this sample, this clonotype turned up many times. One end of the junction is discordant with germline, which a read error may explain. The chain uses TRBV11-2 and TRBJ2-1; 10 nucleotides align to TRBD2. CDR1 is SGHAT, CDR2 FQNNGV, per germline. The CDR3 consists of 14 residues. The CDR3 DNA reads TGTGCCAGCAGCTTAGACCCCTCACTAGCGGGGACCAAGTTC. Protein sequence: CASSLDPSLAGTKF.

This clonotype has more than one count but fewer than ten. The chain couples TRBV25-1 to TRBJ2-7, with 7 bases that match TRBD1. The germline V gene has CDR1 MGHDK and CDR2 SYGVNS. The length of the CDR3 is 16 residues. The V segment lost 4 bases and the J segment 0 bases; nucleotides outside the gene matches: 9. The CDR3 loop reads CASSAPTGSNSYEQYF. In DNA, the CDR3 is TGTGCCAGCAGTGCCCCGACAGGGTCTAACTCCTACGAGCAGTACTTC.

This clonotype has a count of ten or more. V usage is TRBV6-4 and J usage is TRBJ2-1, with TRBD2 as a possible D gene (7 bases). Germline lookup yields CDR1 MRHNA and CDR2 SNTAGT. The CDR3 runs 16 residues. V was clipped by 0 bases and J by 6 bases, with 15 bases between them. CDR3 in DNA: TGTGCCAGCAGTGACTCAGCAAGCGGGGACATCAATGAGCAGTTCTTC. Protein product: CASSDSASGDINEQFF.

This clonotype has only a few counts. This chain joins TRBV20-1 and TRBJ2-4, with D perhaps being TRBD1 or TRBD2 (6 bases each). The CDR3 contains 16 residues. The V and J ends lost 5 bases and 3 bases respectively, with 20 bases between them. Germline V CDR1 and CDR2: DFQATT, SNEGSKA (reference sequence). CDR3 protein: CSAQGGVWGGKNIQYF. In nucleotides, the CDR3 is TGCAGTGCTCAAGGGGGAGTCTGGGGAGGCAAAAACATTCAGTACTTC.

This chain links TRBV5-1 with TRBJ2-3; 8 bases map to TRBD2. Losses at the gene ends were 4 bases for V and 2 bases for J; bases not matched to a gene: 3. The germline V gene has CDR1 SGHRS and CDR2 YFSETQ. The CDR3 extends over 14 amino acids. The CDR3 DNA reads TGCGCCAGCAGCCGCGGGGGGAACACAGATACGCAGTATTTT. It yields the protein CASSRGGNTDTQYF. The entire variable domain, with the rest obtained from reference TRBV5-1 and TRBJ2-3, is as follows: KAGVTQTPRYLIKTRGQQVTLSCSPISGHRSVSWYQQTPGQGLQFLFEYFSETQRNKGNFPGRFSGRQFSNSRSEMNVSTLELGDSALYLCASSRGGNTDTQYFGPGTRLTVL.

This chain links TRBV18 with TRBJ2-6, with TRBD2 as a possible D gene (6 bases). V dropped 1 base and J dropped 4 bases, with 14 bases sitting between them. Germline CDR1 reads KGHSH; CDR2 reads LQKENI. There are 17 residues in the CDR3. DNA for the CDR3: TGTGCCAGCTCACCACAGAGCCGGGAGTACGGGGCCAACGTCCTGACTTTC. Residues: CASSPQSREYGANVLTF. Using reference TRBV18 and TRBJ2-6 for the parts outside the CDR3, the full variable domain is NAGVMQNPRHLVRRRGQEARLRCSPMKGHSHVYWYRQLPEEGLKFMVYLQKENIIDESGMPKERFSAEFPKEGPSILRIQQVVRGDSAAYFCASSPQSREYGANVLTFGAGSRLTVL.

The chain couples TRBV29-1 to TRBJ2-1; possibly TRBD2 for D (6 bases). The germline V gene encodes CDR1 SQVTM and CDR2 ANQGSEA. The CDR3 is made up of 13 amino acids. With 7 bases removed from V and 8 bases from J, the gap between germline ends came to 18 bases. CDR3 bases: TGCAGCGCCTTACTAGCAGCGAGGGATGAGCAGTTCTTC. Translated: CSALLAARDEQFF.

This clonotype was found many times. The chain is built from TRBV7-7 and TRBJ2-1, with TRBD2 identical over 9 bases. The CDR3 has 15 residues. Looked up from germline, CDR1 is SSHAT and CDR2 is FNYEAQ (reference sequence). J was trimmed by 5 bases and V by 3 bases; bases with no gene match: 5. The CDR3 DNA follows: TGTGCCAGCAGCTTGGCGGGGGGGCCAAACAATGAGCAGTTCTTC. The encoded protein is CASSLAGGPNNEQFF.

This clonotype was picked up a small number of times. Here the CDR3 reads CSARDQWGTDTQYF. The DNA for the CDR3 is TGCAGTGCTAGAGATCAATGGGGCACAGATACGCAGTATTTT. The chain employs TRBV20-1 and TRBJ2-3; D remains ambiguous. Per germline, CDR1 DFQATT and CDR2 SNEGSKA (reference sequence). This CDR3 contains 14 residues. Trimming took off 0 bases at V and 1 base at J, with 8 bases between the two ends.

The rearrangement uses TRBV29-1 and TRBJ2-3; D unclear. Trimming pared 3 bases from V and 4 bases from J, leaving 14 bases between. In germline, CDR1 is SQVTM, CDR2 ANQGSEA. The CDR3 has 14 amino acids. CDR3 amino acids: CSVETRMGADTQYF. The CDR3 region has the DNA TGCAGCGTTGAGACGCGAATGGGTGCAGATACGCAGTATTTT.